This TCR beta chain was profiled in a study of shared clonotypes between healthy human individuals. Study conclusions and caveats: As a rule, naive subsets had a larger estimated richness than memory subsets. The sampled material consisted only of blood, and tissue repertoires are likely to differ.

A remark on this clone: Its target is unknown.

An assay was performed, and its level was deep. The authors distributed each subset's genomic DNA evenly over several immunoSEQ plates. TCRdb's copy holds only in-frame clones and misses some; the assay was immunoSEQ multiplex PCR. The sample lists 2 million to 2.5 million clones, approximately 94% occurring once. This TCR was sampled from a man between 18 and 29 years old in good health. The sequenced sample consisted of naive CD4+ T cells sorted from blood. Sample subset: CD45RA+ positively selected.

CDR3 sequence: CASSHKPGGSGNLLYEQYF. DNA of the CDR3: TGTGCCAGCAGCCATAAACCCGGGGGTAGCGGGAATTTGCTCTACGAGCAGTACTTC. The chain combines TRBV7-2 with TRBJ2-7; 8 positions match TRBD2. The germline gives CDR1 SGHTA, CDR2 FQGNSA. With 5 bases clipped from V and 3 bases from J, the junction kept 21 bases outside the gene matches. The CDR3 sequence is 19 residues long.